This T cell receptor (beta chain) emerged from a study of cytomegalovirus exposure and HLA in healthy donors. Study-wide points: The authors later linked a missense DCLRE1C variant to TCR beta V- and J-gene trimming. HLA alleles showed associations with fewer than 20,000 TCR beta sequences in a later analysis, at a 0.05 false discovery rate. Highest at DRB1 and lowest at HLA-C, TCR association rates differed among HLA loci in a later analysis.

The germline V gene has CDR1 DFQATT and CDR2 SNEGSKA (reference sequence). This CDR3 has 9 residues. As to this clone: Its antigen remains unknown. Within the sample, other DNA sequences also encode this same CDR3.

With 60 Vbeta and 13 Jbeta primers, the PCR was carried out. Some clones are missing from TCRdb's copy, which holds only in-frame ones; the method was immunoSEQ multiplex PCR. This sample has about 170,000 clones; 85% occur once, and the top ten carry 1%. Sequencing was carried out using PBMCs. This receptor was obtained from a boy aged 2-15 years in good health and CMV-seronegative. The genes are TRBV20-1 and TRBJ2-7; the D is unclear. CDR3 in DNA: TGCAGCGCCGGGTACGAGCAGTACTTC. It codes for CSAGYEQYF.